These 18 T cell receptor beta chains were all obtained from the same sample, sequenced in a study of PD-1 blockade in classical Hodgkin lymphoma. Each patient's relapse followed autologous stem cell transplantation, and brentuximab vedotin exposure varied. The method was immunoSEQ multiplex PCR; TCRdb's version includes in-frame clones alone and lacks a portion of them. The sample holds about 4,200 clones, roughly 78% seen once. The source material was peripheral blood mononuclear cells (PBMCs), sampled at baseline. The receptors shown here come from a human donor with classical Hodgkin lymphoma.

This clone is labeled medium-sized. CDR3: CASRTGKGSLEQYF. CDR3 DNA sequence: TGTGCCAGTAGGACAGGGAAAGGTTCGCTCGAGCAGTACTTC. The V gene is TRBV19, the J gene TRBJ2-7, with 7 bases lining up with TRBD1. Per germline, CDR1 LNHDA and CDR2 SQIVND (reference sequence). The CDR3 totals 14 residues. V was clipped by 6 bases and J by 6 bases; unmatched bases: 11.

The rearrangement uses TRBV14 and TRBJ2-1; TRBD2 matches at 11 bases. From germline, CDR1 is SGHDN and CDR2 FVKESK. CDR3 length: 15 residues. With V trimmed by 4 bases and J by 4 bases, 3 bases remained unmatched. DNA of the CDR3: TGTGCCAGCAGCCTAGCGGGGGGGCGGTACAATGAGCAGTTCTTC. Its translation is CASSLAGGRYNEQFF.

The CDR3 loop is CASSLGGTGNQPQHF. The CDR3 DNA reads TGTGCCAGCAGCTTAGGAGGGACGGGAAATCAGCCCCAGCATTTT. The rearrangement joins TRBV7-2 to TRBJ1-5; perhaps TRBD1 as D (5 bases). The CDR3 loop spans 15 amino acids. Per the germline V gene, CDR1 is SGHTA and CDR2 is FQGNSA. V was cut by 1 base and J by 4 bases, with 11 bases left in between.

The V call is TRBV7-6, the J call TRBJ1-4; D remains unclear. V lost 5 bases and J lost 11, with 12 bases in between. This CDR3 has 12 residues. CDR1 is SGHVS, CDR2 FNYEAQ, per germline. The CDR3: CASSPSLGKLFF. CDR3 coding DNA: TGTGCCAGCAGCCCTTCACTCGGCAAACTGTTTTTT.

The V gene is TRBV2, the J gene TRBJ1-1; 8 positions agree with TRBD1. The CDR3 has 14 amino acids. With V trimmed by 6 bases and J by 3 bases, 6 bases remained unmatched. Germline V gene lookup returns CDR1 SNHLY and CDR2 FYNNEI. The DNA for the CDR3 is TGTGCCAGCAGAGAGGACAGGGAGGACACTGAAGCTTTCTTT. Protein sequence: CASREDREDTEAFF.

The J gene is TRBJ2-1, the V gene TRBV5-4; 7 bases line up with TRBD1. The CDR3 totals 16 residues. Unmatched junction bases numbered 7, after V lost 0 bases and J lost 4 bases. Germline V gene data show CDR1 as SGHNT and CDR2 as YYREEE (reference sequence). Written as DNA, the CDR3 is TGTGCCAGCAGCTTGGTTTCAGGGGGTCCATACAATGAGCAGTTCTTC. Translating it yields CASSLVSGGPYNEQFF.

CDR3 loop: CASSPTSVGDTQYF. CDR3 sequence (DNA): TGTGCCAGCAGCCCGACTAGCGTCGGAGATACGCAGTATTTT. The rearrangement uses TRBV7-2 and TRBJ2-3, with 8 bases aligning to TRBD2. Germline V gene sequence: CDR1 SGHTA, CDR2 FQGNSA. There are 14 residues in the CDR3. The junction had 6 bases not matched to a gene; V was cut back by 5 bases and J by 5 bases.

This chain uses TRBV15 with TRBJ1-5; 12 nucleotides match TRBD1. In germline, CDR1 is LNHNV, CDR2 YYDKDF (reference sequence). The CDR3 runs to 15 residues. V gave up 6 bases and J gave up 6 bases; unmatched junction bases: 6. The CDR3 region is CATSPGQGAGQPQHF. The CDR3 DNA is TGTGCCACCAGTCCGGGACAGGGGGCCGGTCAGCCCCAGCATTTT.

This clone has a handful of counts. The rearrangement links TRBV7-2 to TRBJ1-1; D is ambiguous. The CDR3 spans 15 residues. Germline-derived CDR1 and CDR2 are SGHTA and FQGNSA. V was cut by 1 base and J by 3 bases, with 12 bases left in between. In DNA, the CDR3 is TGTGCCAGCAGCTTAGTCCCGGGAGGTCACACTGAAGCTTTCTTT. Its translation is CASSLVPGGHTEAFF.

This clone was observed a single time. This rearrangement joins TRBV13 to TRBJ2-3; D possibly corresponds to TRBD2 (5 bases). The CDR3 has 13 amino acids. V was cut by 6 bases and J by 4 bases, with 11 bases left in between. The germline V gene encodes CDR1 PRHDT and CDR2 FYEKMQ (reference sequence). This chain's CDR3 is CASSLKGADTQYF. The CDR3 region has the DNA TGTGCCAGCAGTCTTAAGGGAGCAGATACGCAGTATTTT.

The CDR3, as DNA: TGTGCCAGCAGCTTAGAGACAGGGGGCAATGAGCAGTTCTTC. Protein: CASSLETGGNEQFF. J is TRBJ2-1 and V is TRBV7-2; 9 nucleotides align to TRBD1. CDR1 SGHTA and CDR2 FQGNSA come from the germline V gene. The CDR3 runs to 14 residues. The trim removed 1 base at V and 6 bases at J, leaving 1 base unmatched.

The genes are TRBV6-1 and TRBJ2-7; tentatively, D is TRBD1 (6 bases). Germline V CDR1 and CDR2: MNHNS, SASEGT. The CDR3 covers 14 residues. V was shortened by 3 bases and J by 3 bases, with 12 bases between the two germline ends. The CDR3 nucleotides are TGTGCCAGCAGTGACAGCAGGGGTCGCTACGAGCAGTACTTC. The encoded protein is CASSDSRGRYEQYF.

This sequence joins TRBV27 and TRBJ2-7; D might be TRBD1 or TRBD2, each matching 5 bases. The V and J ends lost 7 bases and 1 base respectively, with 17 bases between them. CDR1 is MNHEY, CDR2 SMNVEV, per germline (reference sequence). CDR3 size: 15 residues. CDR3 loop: CASTPGPGRSYEQYF. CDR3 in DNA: TGTGCCAGCACGCCGGGACCCGGACGGTCCTACGAGCAGTACTTC.

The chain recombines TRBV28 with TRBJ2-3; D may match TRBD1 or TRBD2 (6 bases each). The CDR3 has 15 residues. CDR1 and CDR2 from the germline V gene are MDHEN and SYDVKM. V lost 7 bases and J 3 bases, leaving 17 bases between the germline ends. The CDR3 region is CASIQEGGWTDTQYF. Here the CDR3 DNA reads TGTGCCAGCATTCAGGAGGGGGGCTGGACAGATACGCAGTATTTT.

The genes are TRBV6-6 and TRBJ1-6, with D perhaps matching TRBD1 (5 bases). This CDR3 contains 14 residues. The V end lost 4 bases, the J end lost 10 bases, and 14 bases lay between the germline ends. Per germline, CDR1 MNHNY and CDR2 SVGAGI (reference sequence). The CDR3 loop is CASSSGFRVSPLHF. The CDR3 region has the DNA TGTGCCAGCAGTTCAGGGTTTCGGGTGTCACCCCTCCACTTT.

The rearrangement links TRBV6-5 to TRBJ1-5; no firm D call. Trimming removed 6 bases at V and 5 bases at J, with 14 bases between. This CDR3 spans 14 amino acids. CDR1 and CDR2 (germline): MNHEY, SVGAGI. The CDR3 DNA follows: TGTGCCAGCAGCCCCGACGGGCCCGATCAGCCCCAGCATTTT. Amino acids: CASSPDGPDQPQHF.

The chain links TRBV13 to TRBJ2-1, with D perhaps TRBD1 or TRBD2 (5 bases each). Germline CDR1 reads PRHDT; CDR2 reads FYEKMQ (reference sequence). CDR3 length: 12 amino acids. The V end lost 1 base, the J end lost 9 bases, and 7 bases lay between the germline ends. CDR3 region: CASSLEGTEQFF. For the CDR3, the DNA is TGTGCCAGCAGCTTAGAGGGGACTGAGCAGTTCTTC. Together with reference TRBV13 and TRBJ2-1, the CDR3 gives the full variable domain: AAGVIQSPRHLIKEKRETATLKCYPIPRHDTVYWYQQGPGQDPQFLISFYEKMQSDKGSIPDRFSAQQFSDYHSELNMSSLELGDSALYFCASSLEGTEQFFGPGTRLTVL.

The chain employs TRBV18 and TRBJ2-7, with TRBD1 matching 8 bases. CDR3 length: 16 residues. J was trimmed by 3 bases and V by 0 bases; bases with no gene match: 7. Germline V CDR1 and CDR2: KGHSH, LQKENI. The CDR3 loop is CASSPPTGAGGYEQYF. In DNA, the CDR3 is TGTGCCAGCTCACCACCGACAGGGGCCGGGGGCTACGAGCAGTACTTC.